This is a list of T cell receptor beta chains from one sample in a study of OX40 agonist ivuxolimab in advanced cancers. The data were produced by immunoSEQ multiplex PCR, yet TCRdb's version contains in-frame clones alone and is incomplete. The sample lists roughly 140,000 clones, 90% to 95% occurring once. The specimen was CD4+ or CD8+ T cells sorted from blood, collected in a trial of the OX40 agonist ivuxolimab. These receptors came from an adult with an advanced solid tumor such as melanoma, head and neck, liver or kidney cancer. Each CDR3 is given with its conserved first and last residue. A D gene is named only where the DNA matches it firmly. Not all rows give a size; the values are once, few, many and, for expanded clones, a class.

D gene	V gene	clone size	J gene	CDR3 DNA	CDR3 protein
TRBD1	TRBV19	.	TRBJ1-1	TGTGCCAGTAGTATGGAGGGGGCGCACCTGAACACTGAAGCTTTCTTT	CASSMEGAHLNTEAFF
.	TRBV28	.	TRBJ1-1	TGTGCCAGCAGTTTGCAGGGATGGACTGAAGCTTTCTTT	CASSLQGWTEAFF
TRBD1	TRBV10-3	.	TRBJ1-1	TGTGCCATCGCCGGGACAGGGGGATCTAACACTGAAGCTTTCTTT	CAIAGTGGSNTEAFF
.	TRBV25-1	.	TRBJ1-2	TGTGCCAGCAGCCAGCCAGGCCAGGGGCACTATGGCTACACCTTC	CASSQPGQGHYGYTF
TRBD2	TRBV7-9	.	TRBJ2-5	TGTGCCAGCAGCTTTGCCGGGGGGGAGACCCAGTACTTC	CASSFAGGETQYF
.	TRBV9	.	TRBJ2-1	TGTGCCAGCAGCGTAGAGGGATTCAATGAGCAGTTCTTC	CASSVEGFNEQFF
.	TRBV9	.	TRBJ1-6	TGTGCCAGCAGCGGAAGCAGAGGCTCCTATAATTCACCCCTCCACTTT	CASSGSRGSYNSPLHF
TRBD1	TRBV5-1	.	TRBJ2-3	TGCGCCAGCAGTTACAGGGGGCCGGGCACAGATACGCAGTATTTT	CASSYRGPGTDTQYF
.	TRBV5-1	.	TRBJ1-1	TGCGCCAGCAGCTTGCCTCATGGGGGCCAAACTGAAGCTTTCTTT	CASSLPHGGQTEAFF
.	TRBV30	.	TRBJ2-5	TGTGCCTGGAGTGTGGCTTTCCAAGAGACCCAGTACTTC	CAWSVAFQETQYF
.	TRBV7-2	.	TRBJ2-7	TGTGCCAGCAGCTTAGGGCCCCATTCCTACGAGCAGTACTTC	CASSLGPHSYEQYF
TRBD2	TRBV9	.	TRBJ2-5	TGTGCCAGCAGCGGCCGTCCTTTAGGACTAGCAGAGACCCAGTACTTC	CASSGRPLGLAETQYF
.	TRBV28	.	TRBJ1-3	TGTGCCAGCACCTTGGGAAGCTCTGGAAACACCATATATTTT	CASTLGSSGNTIYF
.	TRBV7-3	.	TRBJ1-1	TGTGCCAGCAGCGGAACAGGGTGGGACACTGAAGCTTTCTTT	CASSGTGWDTEAFF
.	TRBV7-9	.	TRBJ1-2	TGTGCCAGCAACCCGCCGGGACGTTTTTATGGCTACACCTTC	CASNPPGRFYGYTF
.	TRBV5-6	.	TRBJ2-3	TGTGCCAGCAGCTGGGGTAGCTCCACTAGCACAGATACGCAGTATTTT	CASSWGSSTSTDTQYF
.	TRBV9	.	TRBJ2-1	TGTGCCAGCAGCCCCCCAACCTACAATGAGCAGTTCTTC	CASSPPTYNEQFF
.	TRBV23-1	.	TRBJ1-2	TGCGCCAGCAGTATTCGCGGACGCAGAAAGACCTATGGCTACACCTTC	CASSIRGRRKTYGYTF
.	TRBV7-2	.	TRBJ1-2	TGTGCCAGCAGCTCCGGACCGGTGGGGGGGACCTTC	CASSSGPVGGTF
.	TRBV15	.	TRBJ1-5	TGTGCCACCAGCAGAGATCCCCGGGGGGTGGATCAGCCCCAGCATTTT	CATSRDPRGVDQPQHF
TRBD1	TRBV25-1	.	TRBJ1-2	TGTGCCAGTAAAAGACAGGGAGGCTATGGCTACACCTTC	CASKRQGGYGYTF
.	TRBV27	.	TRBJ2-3	TGTGCCAGCTCCCCGGGCCCAGGGTGGTCAGATACGCAGTATTTT	CASSPGPGWSDTQYF
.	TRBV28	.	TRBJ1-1	TGTGCCAGCAGCTCGGCGGGGGGGTACACTGAAGCTTTCTTT	CASSSAGGYTEAFF
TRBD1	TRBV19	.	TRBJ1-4	TGTGCCAGTAGTACCCTGACAGGGGACCCAGAGCAGAAACTGTTTTTT	CASSTLTGDPEQKLFF
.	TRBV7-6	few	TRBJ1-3	TGTGCCAGCAGCAAGGAAGGAAACACCATATATTTT	CASSKEGNTIYF
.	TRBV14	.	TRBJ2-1	TGTGCCAGCAGCCAAGATTGGGCTGAGCAGTTCTTC	CASSQDWAEQFF
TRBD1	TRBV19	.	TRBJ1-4	TGTGCCAGTAGTCCGACAGGGGGAGACAAACTGTTTTTT	CASSPTGGDKLFF
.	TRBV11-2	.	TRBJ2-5	TGTGCCAGCAGCTTCGGTGGGGTTAGAGAGACCCAGTACTTC	CASSFGGVRETQYF
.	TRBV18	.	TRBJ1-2	TGTGCCAGCTCACCGTTGCCCTGGGATGGCTACACCTTC	CASSPLPWDGYTF
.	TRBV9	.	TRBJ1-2	TGTGCCAGCAGCGGGGCGGGGGGCCGGTATGGCTACACCTTC	CASSGAGGRYGYTF
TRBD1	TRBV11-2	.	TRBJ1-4	TGTGCCAGCAGCTCGACAGGGGTACGAAAACTGTTTTTT	CASSSTGVRKLFF
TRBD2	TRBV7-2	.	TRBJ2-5	TGTGCCAGCAGCTTAGTGCCGGGCGGGGGCCAAGAGACCCAGTACTTC	CASSLVPGGGQETQYF
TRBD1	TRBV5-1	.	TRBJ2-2	TGCGCCAGCAGCTTGGGGGACAGAACCGGGGAGCTGTTTTTT	CASSLGDRTGELFF
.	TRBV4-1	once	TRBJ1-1	TGCGCCAGCAGCCGGCCACAGGACATGAACACTGAAGCTTTCTTT	CASSRPQDMNTEAFF
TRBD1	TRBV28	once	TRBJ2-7	TGTGCCAGCAGTCCGTTATTCGACAGGGTAGATCGCGCCTACGAGCAGTACTTC	CASSPLFDRVDRAYEQYF
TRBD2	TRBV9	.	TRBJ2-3	TGTGCCAGCAGCGCAAGCGGGGGGGCCTACGGCACAGATACGCAGTATTTT	CASSASGGAYGTDTQYF
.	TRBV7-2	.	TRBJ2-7	TGTGCCAGCAGCTACCGGGACTCCTACGAGCAGTACTTC	CASSYRDSYEQYF
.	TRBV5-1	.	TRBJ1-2	TGCGCCAGCAGCCCCCTCCGCGAGGGGGAAAATGGCTACACCTTC	CASSPLREGENGYTF
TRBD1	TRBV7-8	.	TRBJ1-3	TGTGCCAGCAGCCCCCAGAGGGGGCGAGGAAACACCATATATTTT	CASSPQRGRGNTIYF
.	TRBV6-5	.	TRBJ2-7	TGTGCCAGCAGTTACTCGAGGGGGTTCGAGCAGTACTTC	CASSYSRGFEQYF
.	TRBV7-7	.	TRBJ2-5	TGTGCTAGCAGCTTAGCTGGGGCTGAGACCCAGTACTTC	CASSLAGAETQYF
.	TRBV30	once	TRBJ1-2	TGTGCCTGGAGCCGGGCAACCTATGGCTACACCTTC	CAWSRATYGYTF
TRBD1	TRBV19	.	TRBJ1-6	TGTGCCAGTAGCCGACAGGGGGATAATTCACCCCTCCACTTT	CASSRQGDNSPLHF
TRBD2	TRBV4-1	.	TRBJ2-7	TGCGCCAGCAGCCGATTAGCGGGAGGCTCCTACGAGCAGTACTTC	CASSRLAGGSYEQYF
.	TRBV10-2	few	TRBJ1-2	TGCGCCACACTAGGGGAAACTAACTATGGCTACACCTTC	CATLGETNYGYTF
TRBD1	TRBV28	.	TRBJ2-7	TGTGCCAGCCGCGCCGGACAGGGCTTCTACGAGCAGTACTTC	CASRAGQGFYEQYF